Listed here are 8 T cell receptor beta chains from one sample, sequenced in a study of identical twins. Each CDR3 protein is one row after TCRdb ran MiXCR on the 5' RACE reads. The data contain about 530,000 distinct CDR3 sequences, more than 20% of them singletons. Another study also made use of these data, one on yellow fever vaccine responses in identical twins.

What was sequenced was CD4+ T cells sorted from blood. These receptors all come from a woman under 30 in good health.

The chain joins TRBV7-9 to TRBJ2-2; D gene unclear. Trimming cost V 1 base and J 3 bases, with 9 bases left between them. CDR1 and CDR2 (germline): SEHNR, FQNEAQ (reference sequence). The CDR3 consists of 15 residues. CDR3 residues: CASSLVGGYTGELFF. CDR3 DNA sequence: TGTGCCAGCAGCTTAGTTGGTGGTTACACCGGGGAGCTGTTTTTT. Full variable domain (missing parts from reference TRBV7-9 and TRBJ2-2): DTGVSQNPRHKITKRGQNVTFRCDPISEHNRLYWYRQTLGQGPEFLTYFQNEAQLEKSRLLSDRFSAERPKGSFSTLEIQRTEQGDSAMYLCASSLVGGYTGELFFGEGSRLTVL.

The CDR3 sequence: CASSQDGGGVSPLHF. The CDR3 DNA follows: TGCGCCAGCAGCCAAGATGGGGGGGGTGTCTCACCCCTCCACTTT. This chain links TRBV4-1 with TRBJ1-6; weak D call: TRBD1 (5 bases). CDR3 size: 15 residues. The ends were cut back, 0 bases at V and 10 bases at J, with 13 bases in the middle. Per the germline V gene, CDR1 is MGHRA and CDR2 is YSYEKL.

There are a few counts of this clonotype. This sequence joins TRBV3-1 and TRBJ2-5; perhaps TRBD1 as D (6 bases). The CDR3 covers 14 residues. Germline-derived CDR1 and CDR2 are LGHDT and YNNKEL (reference sequence). The V end was cut by 0 bases, the J end by 8 bases, with 13 bases between. In DNA form, the CDR3 reads TGTGCCAGCAGCCAAGATTTAACGGACAGCACCCAGTACTTC. Protein: CASSQDLTDSTQYF.

There are many counts of this clonotype. The CDR3 loop is CASIIPGGFEQYF. The CDR3 nucleotides read TGTGCCAGCATCATCCCGGGGGGTTTTGAGCAGTACTTC. The chain joins TRBV28 to TRBJ2-7; the match to TRBD2 covers 7 bases. CDR3 size: 13 residues. CDR1 is MDHEN and CDR2 is SYDVKM in the germline V gene. J lost 7 bases, V lost 7 bases, and 10 bases had no gene match.

J is TRBJ2-3 and V is TRBV5-1; TRBD2 agrees at 12 bases. The J segment lost 2 bases and the V segment lost 4 bases, leaving 5 bases of the junction unmatched. Looked up from germline, CDR1 is SGHRS and CDR2 is YFSETQ. This CDR3 is built from 16 residues. CDR3 sequence: CASSLRTSGATDTQYF. CDR3 DNA sequence: TGCGCCAGCAGCCTTCGGACTAGCGGGGCCACAGATACGCAGTATTTT.

The chain joins TRBV11-2 to TRBJ2-7; 10 bases line up with TRBD2. J lost 2 bases, V lost 5 bases, and 6 bases had no gene match. The CDR3 covers 15 residues. CDR1 is SGHAT and CDR2 is FQNNGV in the germline V gene. CDR3 coding DNA: TGTGCCAGCAGCCCTGTAGCGGGGGGAACCTACGAGCAGTACGTC. It is translated as CASSPVAGGTYEQYV.

This clonotype has only a few counts. The rearrangement links TRBV20-1 to TRBJ1-5; D unresolved. The CDR3 has 14 residues. Trimming took 5 bases from V and 0 from J, leaving 11 bases between them. Germline lookup yields CDR1 DFQATT and CDR2 SNEGSKA (reference sequence). The CDR3 is CSADQTTSNQPQHF. The CDR3 bases are TGCAGTGCTGATCAGACAACTAGCAATCAGCCCCAGCATTTT.

The genes are TRBV6-1 and TRBJ1-3; D uncertain. CDR3 length: 15 amino acids. Germline CDR1 and CDR2: MNHNS and SASEGT. Between the trimmed V and J ends, which lost 5 bases and 0 bases, there was a span of 11 bases. In DNA form, the CDR3 reads TGTGCCAGCAGTATTGACGGGTACTCTGGAAACACCATATATTTT. Amino acids: CASSIDGYSGNTIYF.